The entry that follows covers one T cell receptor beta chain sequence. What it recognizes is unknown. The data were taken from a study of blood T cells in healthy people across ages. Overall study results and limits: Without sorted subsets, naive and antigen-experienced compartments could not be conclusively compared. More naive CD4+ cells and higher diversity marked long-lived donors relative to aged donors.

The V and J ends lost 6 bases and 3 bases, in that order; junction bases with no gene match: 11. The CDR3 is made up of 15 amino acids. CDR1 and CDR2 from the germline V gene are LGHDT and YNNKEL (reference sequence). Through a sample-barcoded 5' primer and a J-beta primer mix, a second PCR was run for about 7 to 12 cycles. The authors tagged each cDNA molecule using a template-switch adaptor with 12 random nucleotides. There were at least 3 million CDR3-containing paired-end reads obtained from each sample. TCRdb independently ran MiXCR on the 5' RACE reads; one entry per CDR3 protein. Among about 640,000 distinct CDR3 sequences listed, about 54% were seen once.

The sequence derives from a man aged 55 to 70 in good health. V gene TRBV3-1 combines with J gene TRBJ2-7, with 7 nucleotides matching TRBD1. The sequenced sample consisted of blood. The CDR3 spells CASSPKPGQLYEQYF. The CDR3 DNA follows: TGTGCCAGCAGTCCAAAACCGGGACAGCTCTACGAGCAGTACTTC.